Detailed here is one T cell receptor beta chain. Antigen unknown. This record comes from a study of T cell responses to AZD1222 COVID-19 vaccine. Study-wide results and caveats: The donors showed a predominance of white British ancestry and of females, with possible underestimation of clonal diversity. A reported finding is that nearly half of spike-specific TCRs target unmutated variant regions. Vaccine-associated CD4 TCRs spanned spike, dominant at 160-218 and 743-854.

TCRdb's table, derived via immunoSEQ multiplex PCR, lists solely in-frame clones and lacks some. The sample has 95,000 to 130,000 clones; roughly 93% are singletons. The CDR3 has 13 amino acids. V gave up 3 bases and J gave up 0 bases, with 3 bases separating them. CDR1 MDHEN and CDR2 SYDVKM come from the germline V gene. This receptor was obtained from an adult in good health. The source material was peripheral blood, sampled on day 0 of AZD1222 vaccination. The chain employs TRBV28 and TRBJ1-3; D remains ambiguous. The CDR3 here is CASSFSSGNTIYF. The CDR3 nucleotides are TGTGCCAGCAGTTTCAGCTCTGGAAACACCATATATTTT.